A selection of T cell receptor beta chains follows, all from one sample in a study of T cells in Graves' hyperthyroidism and ophthalmopathy. TCRdb independently ran MiXCR on the multiplex PCR reads; one entry per CDR3 protein. The sample has roughly 240,000 distinct CDR3 sequences; approximately 24% are singletons. The sequenced sample was blood. The receptors were gathered from a woman in her forties with Graves' ophthalmopathy. The CDR3 runs from the conserved cysteine through the conserved F or W. A D gene is named only where the DNA matches it firmly. Clone size is stated in some rows and not others, as once, few, many or a class when expanded.

TRBJ1-1 | . | . | TRBV3-1 | TGTGCCAGCACCCGATTCGGGGGGGAGAAGGCTTTCTTT | CASTRFGGEKAFF
TRBJ2-7 | TRBD1 | many | TRBV11-2 | TGTGCCAGCAGCCGAGGGACAGGGGGGACCTACGAGCAGTACTTC | CASSRGTGGTYEQYF
TRBJ2-5 | TRBD1 | . | TRBV7-2 | TGTGCCAGCAGCTCAATGGGGACAGGCCAAGAGACCCAGTACTTC | CASSSMGTGQETQYF
TRBJ2-7 | TRBD2 | few | TRBV28 | TGTGCCAGCAGTTCTCCGGGTAGCGGGAGGACCTACGAGCAGTACTTC | CASSSPGSGRTYEQYF
TRBJ2-2 | . | many | TRBV7-9 | TGTGCCAGCAGCCTCGAAAACACCGGGGAGCTGTTTTTT | CASSLENTGELFF
TRBJ2-1 | TRBD2 | many | TRBV20-1 | TGCAGTGTCCCGGGAGGCCAAGACAATGAGCAGTTCTTC | CSVPGGQDNEQFF
TRBJ2-7 | . | many | TRBV5-1 | TGCGCCAGCAGCTTGGAGGGATACTACGAGCAGTACTTC | CASSLEGYYEQYF
TRBJ2-5 | . | few | TRBV6-1 | TGTGCCAGCAGTAATCTAAGCGACCAAGAGACCCAGTACTTC | CASSNLSDQETQYF
TRBJ2-2 | . | many | TRBV11-3 | TGTGCCAGCAGCTCCAGGACTACCGGGGAGCTGTTTTTT | CASSSRTTGELFF
TRBJ1-5 | . | . | TRBV28 | TGTGCCAGCAGTTTACCCAATGAAGGTCAGCCCCAGCATTTT | CASSLPNEGQPQHF
TRBJ1-2 | . | many | TRBV2 | TGTGCCAGCAGTGAAGCCGGGGATCTTGGCTACACCTTC | CASSEAGDLGYTF
TRBJ2-7 | . | many | TRBV5-1 | TGCGCCAGCAGCAAAGATAAGACAGGATCCGCTACGGAGCAGTACTTC | CASSKDKTGSATEQYF
TRBJ2-7 | . | . | TRBV6-5 | TGTGCCAGCAGTTCTCGGACTCGTCCCGACTACGAGCAGTACTTC | CASSSRTRPDYEQYF
TRBJ1-1 | . | . | TRBV6-1 | TGTGCCAGCAGTAGGGACGTTAACACTGAAGCTTTCTTT | CASSRDVNTEAFF
TRBJ1-2 | . | many | TRBV30 | TGTGCCTGGTCGGGACTTCGCTACACCTTC | CAWSGLRYTF
TRBJ1-3 | . | many | TRBV6-1 | TGTGCCAGCAGGGGTCAGTCTGGAAACACCATATATTTT | CASRGQSGNTIYF
TRBJ1-5 | . | medium-sized | TRBV28 | TGTGCCAGCAGTTTAGCCGTGGGTTTTCAGCCCCAGCATTTT | CASSLAVGFQPQHF
TRBJ2-7 | . | . | TRBV19 | TGTGCCAGTAGTAATGGACGGGACTACGAGCAGTACTTC | CASSNGRDYEQYF
TRBJ2-6 | . | many | TRBV28 | TGTGCCAGCGCAATCATACCTGGGGCCAACGTCCTGACTTTC | CASAIIPGANVLTF
TRBJ1-2 | . | . | TRBV30 | TGTGCCTGGATCCGAGCAGGGAGGGGTGGCTACACCTTC | CAWIRAGRGGYTF
TRBJ1-1 | TRBD1 | . | TRBV25-1 | TGTGCCACCCGCGAACGGGACAGGGGGCGTAAAGCTTTCTTT | CATRERDRGRKAFF
TRBJ1-5 | . | many | TRBV6-1 | TGTGCCAGCAGTGGGGAGGGCAATCAGCCCCAGCATTTT | CASSGEGNQPQHF
TRBJ2-3 | TRBD1 | . | TRBV2 | TGTGCCAGCAGCGTTGGACAGGGGATGTCAGATACGCAGTATTTT | CASSVGQGMSDTQYF
TRBJ1-1 | TRBD1 | many | TRBV9 | TGTGCCAGCAGCGAGCGGGACAGGGTAGGGATGAACACTGAAGCTTTCTTT | CASSERDRVGMNTEAFF
TRBJ2-7 | . | . | TRBV28 | TGTGCCAGCAGTGCACAGGGAGGGCGTAACGAGCAGTACTTC | CASSAQGGRNEQYF
TRBJ1-1 | . | . | TRBV6-2/TRBV6-3 | TGTGCCAGCAGTACCGACGTCATGAACACTGAAGCTTTCTTT | CASSTDVMNTEAFF
TRBJ2-5 | TRBD2 | many | TRBV28 | TGTGCCAGCAGTTTGGCTAGCGGGGGGCAAGAGACCCAGTACTTC | CASSLASGGQETQYF
TRBJ1-1 | TRBD1 | many | TRBV28 | TGTGCCAGCAGTATCGGGACAGGGGTGAACACTGAAGCTTTCTTT | CASSIGTGVNTEAFF
TRBJ2-2 | TRBD2 | many | TRBV27 | TGTGCCAGCAGTCCTACGGGAGGGCGACCCGGGGAGCTGTTTTTT | CASSPTGGRPGELFF
TRBJ2-7 | TRBD1 | many | TRBV28 | TGTGCCAGCAGTGCCCGGACAGGGGGCTCCTACGAGCAGTACTTC | CASSARTGGSYEQYF
TRBJ2-7 | . | many | TRBV6-2/TRBV6-3 | TGTGCCAGCAGTTGGAGGTCCGAGCAGTACTTC | CASSWRSEQYF
TRBJ1-5 | TRBD1 | many | TRBV20-1 | TGCAGTGCTAGGGCCGGGACAGGGACATTATCGCCCCAGCATTTT | CSARAGTGTLSPQHF
TRBJ1-5 | TRBD1 | . | TRBV6-1 | TGTGCCAGCAGTGATCACAGGGGTTTTAATCAGCCCCAGCATTTT | CASSDHRGFNQPQHF